This TCR beta chain is from a study of blood T cell repertoires in COVID-19. About the study: Acute and convalescent COVID-19 samples came from the United States, Italy and Spain. From T cells, B-cell-depleted T cells, or PBMCs came the material, which was cDNA or gDNA.

Original analysis: Amplifying reference gene primers gave estimates of nucleated cell counts. TCRdb's table, derived via immunoSEQ multiplex PCR, lists solely in-frame clones and lacks some. V and J calls and clone size follow that table, whereas D and trimming were derived from the DNA. Here the sample spans some 280,000 clones, 70% to 90% being singletons. V lost 6 bases, J lost 1 base, and 10 bases lay in between. Germline assignment: CDR1 MNHEY and CDR2 SVGAGI. There are 13 residues in the CDR3. The receptor was derived from a young woman with active or convalescent COVID-19. Sample: peripheral blood. The rearrangement uses TRBV6-5 and TRBJ2-7; weak D call: TRBD1 (5 bases). The CDR3 protein is CASSHGHSYEQYF. The CDR3 nucleotides read TGTGCCAGCAGCCACGGACATTCCTACGAGCAGTACTTC.